Presented here are 14 T cell receptor beta chains from one specimen sequenced in a study of T cells in Graves' hyperthyroidism and ophthalmopathy (dated by TCRdb to about 2019). The library was produced with multiplex PCR. Sequencing instrument: Illumina HiSeq 2000. Amplification of TCR beta CDR3 regions was carried out from RNA transcripts. The first round of RT-PCR for the TCR CDR3 was performed with the HTBI primer set and the Qiagen OneStep RT-PCR kit. TCRdb cleaned the public reads at Q25 with fastp, built clones with MiXCR and kept in-frame beta chains. Entries that share a CDR3 protein sequence are merged under the most common genes and DNA. The sample table shows more than 500,000 distinct CDR3 sequences, and roughly 16% are seen once. In total, the top ten clones hold 25% to 30% of the sample. The sequenced material came from blood. These TCRs come from a woman aged 25 to 45 with Graves' ophthalmopathy.

This clonotype has more than one count but fewer than ten. This chain uses TRBV29-1 with TRBJ2-3; perhaps D is TRBD1 or TRBD2 (5 bases each). The length of the CDR3 is 14 residues. V lost 6 bases and J lost 1, with 14 bases in between. Germline values: CDR1 SQVTM, CDR2 ANQGSEA. CDR3 sequence reads: CSVDRDAGTDTQYF. The CDR3 region has the DNA TGCAGCGTCGACCGGGACGCTGGCACAGATACGCAGTATTTT.

V is TRBV6-2 or TRBV6-3 and J is TRBJ2-5; unclear D gene. The germline V gene encodes CDR1 MNHEY and CDR2 SVGEGT. The ends were cut back, 0 bases at V and 13 bases at J, with 12 bases in the middle. This CDR3 spans 12 amino acids. CDR3 in amino acids: CASSYSTDHSYF. CDR3 nucleotide sequence: TGTGCCAGCAGTTACTCGACGGACCACTCGTACTTC.

This clonotype has a count of ten or more. The gene calls are TRBV7-2 and TRBJ1-4; tentative D call: TRBD1 (5 bases). The V and J ends lost 2 bases and 1 base respectively, with 11 bases between them. Germline CDR1 SGHTA, CDR2 FQGNSA. The CDR3 has 16 residues. Here the CDR3 reads CASSLNPGGTNEKLFF. CDR3 coding DNA: TGTGCCAGCAGCTTAAACCCGGGGGGAACTAATGAAAAACTGTTTTTT. Supplemented by reference TRBV7-2 and TRBJ1-4, the full variable domain reads GAGVSQSPSNKVTEKGKDVELRCDPISGHTALYWYRQSLGQGLEFLIYFQGNSAPDKSGLPSDRFSAERTGGSVSTLTIQRTQQEDSAVYLCASSLNPGGTNEKLFFGSGTQLSVL.

This chain joins TRBV14 and TRBJ1-2, with D possibly TRBD1 on 5 matching bases. CDR1 and CDR2 (germline): SGHDN, FVKESK. V gave up 5 bases and J gave up 3 bases, with 28 bases separating them. This CDR3 comprises 19 residues. The DNA of the CDR3 is TGTGCCAGCAGCGCCAAGAATTACAGGCATCGTTTGGGGGACTATGGCTACACCTTC. Translated, it gives CASSAKNYRHRLGDYGYTF.

This clonotype appeared once. This may arise from a read error, as a much more abundant clone is one base away. The chain has TRBV12-3 or TRBV12-4 and TRBJ1-2, with 9 positions matching TRBD1. This CDR3 comprises 14 residues. J was trimmed by 1 base and V by 11 bases; bases with no gene match: 8. CDR3 DNA: TGTGCCGGGGGGACAGGGAATAGTAACTATGGCTACACCTTC. Protein product: CAGGTGNSNYGYTF.

This clonotype has ten or more counts. The rearrangement links TRBV6-1 to TRBJ2-5; D is uncertain. V was trimmed by 5 bases and J by 5 bases, leaving 9 bases between them. Germline CDR1 MNHNS, CDR2 SASEGT. This CDR3 comprises 12 residues. CDR3 region: CASSPLEETQYF. The CDR3, as DNA: TGTGCCAGCAGTCCCTTGGAGGAGACCCAGTACTTC.

This clonotype was observed at least ten times. This rearrangement joins TRBV5-8 to TRBJ2-7; TRBD1 matches at 7 bases. CDR3 length: 16 residues. Germline CDR1 and CDR2: SGHTS and YDEGEE. J lost 7 bases, V lost 0 bases, and 13 bases had no gene match. CDR3 in amino acids: CASSLDLMTGLREQYF. The CDR3 DNA reads as TGTGCCAGCAGCTTGGATCTTATGACAGGGCTGAGGGAGCAGTACTTC.

This clonotype was found many times. The chain uses TRBV12-3 or TRBV12-4 and TRBJ1-4, with TRBD1 identical over 7 bases. This CDR3 region has 14 residues. The V segment lost 7 bases and the J segment 10 bases; nucleotides outside the gene matches: 12. CDR3 nucleotides: TGTGCCAGCACCGAACAGGGGCGGGGAGGAAAACTGTTTTTT. Its translation: CASTEQGRGGKLFF.

V gene TRBV19 combines with J gene TRBJ2-7; 9 nucleotides line up with TRBD1. Trimming at V came to 8 bases and at J to 3 bases, leaving 8 bases not matched to a gene. The CDR3 runs 14 residues. Germline CDR1 and CDR2: LNHDA and SQIVND (reference sequence). The CDR3, as DNA: TGTGCCAGTGGAGGGGGGACAGGGATCTACGAGCAGTACTTC. It specifies CASGGGTGIYEQYF.

This clonotype was observed a handful of times. This may arise from a read error, as a much more abundant clone is one base away. The chain combines TRBV18 with TRBJ2-7; D gene unclear. Looked up from germline, CDR1 is KGHSH and CDR2 is LQKENI. CDR3 length: 12 amino acids. This chain's CDR3 is CASPPDTYEQYF. Here the CDR3 DNA reads TGTGCCAGCCCACCCGACACCTACGAGCAGTACTTC. Full variable domain (remainder filled in from reference TRBV18 and TRBJ2-7): NAGVMQNPRHLVRRRGQEARLRCSPMKGHSHVYWYRQLPEEGLKFMVYLQKENIIDESGMPKERFSAEFPKEGPSILRIQQVVRGDSAAYFCASPPDTYEQYFGPGTRLTVT.

The chain links TRBV7-2 to TRBJ2-5; D is unclear. Germline CDR1 and CDR2: SGHTA and FQGNSA. CDR3 length: 14 amino acids. V lost 5 bases and J lost 1, with 11 bases in between. The CDR3: CASSQEHGQETQYF. The CDR3 region has the DNA TGTGCCAGCAGCCAAGAACACGGCCAAGAGACCCAGTACTTC.

As for this clonotype: With a much larger clone just one base away, this may be a read error. DNA for the CDR3: TGTGCCAGCAGCTTAGAGGCAGAGCAGTACTTC. This gives the protein CASSLEAEQYF. This chain joins TRBV5-5 and TRBJ2-7; D remains ambiguous. Deletions cut 2 bases from V and 7 bases from J, with 7 bases between. Germline assignment: CDR1 SGHKS and CDR2 YYEKEE (reference sequence). The CDR3 runs to 11 residues.

There are many counts of this clonotype. The chain combines TRBV12-3 or TRBV12-4 with TRBJ1-4; D unclear. Deletions cut 4 bases from V and 3 bases from J, with 6 bases between. There are 13 residues in the CDR3. In nucleotides, the CDR3 is TGTGCCAGCAGTTCACAGCCTAATGAAAAACTGTTTTTT. Translated, it gives CASSSQPNEKLFF.

This clonotype has more than one count but fewer than ten. This chain joins TRBV28 and TRBJ1-3; D is unclear. This CDR3 has 15 residues. The germline CDR1 and CDR2 sequences are MDHEN and SYDVKM. Trimming took 5 bases from V and 2 from J, leaving 13 bases between them. The CDR3 DNA reads TGTGCCAGCAGTACCGCAGGACGGCCTGGAAACACCATATATTTT. It yields the protein CASSTAGRPGNTIYF.